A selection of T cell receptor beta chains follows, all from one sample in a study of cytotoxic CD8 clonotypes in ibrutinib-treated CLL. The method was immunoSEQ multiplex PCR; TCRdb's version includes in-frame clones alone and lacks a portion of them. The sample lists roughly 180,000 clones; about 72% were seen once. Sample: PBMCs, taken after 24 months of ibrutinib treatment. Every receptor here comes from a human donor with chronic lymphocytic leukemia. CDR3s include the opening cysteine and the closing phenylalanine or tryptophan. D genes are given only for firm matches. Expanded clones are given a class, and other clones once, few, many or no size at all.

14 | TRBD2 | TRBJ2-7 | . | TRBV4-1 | CASSQDLAGVVQYF | TGCGCCAGCAGCCAAGATTTAGCGGGAGTCGTGCAGTACTTC
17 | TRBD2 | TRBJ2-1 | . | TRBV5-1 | CASSLGIPGLAANEQFF | TGCGCCAGCAGCTTGGGGATACCGGGACTAGCGGCCAATGAGCAGTTCTTC
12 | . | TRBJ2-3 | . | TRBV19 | CASSPSTDTQYF | TGTGCCAGTAGTCCAAGCACAGATACGCAGTATTTT
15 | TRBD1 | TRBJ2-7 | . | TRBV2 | CASSEEGTDSYEQYF | TGTGCCAGCAGTGAAGAGGGGACAGATTCCTACGAGCAGTACTTC
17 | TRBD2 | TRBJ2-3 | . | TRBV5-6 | CASSSGLAGGLADTQYF | TGTGCCAGCAGCTCCGGGCTAGCGGGAGGATTGGCAGATACGCAGTATTTT
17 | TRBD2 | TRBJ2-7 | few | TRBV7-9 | CASSLLARGVREYGQYF | TGTGCCAGCAGCTTATTGGCACGGGGGGTAAGGGAATACGGGCAGTACTTC
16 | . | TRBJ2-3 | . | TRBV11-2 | CASSLLGQGNTDTQYF | TGTGCCAGCAGCTTATTGGGGCAGGGGAACACAGATACGCAGTATTTT
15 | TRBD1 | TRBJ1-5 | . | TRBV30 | CAWSVYLDRAEPQHF | TGTGCCTGGAGTGTATATTTGGACAGGGCAGAGCCCCAGCATTTT
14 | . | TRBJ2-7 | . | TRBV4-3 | CASSPVPVSGEQYF | TGCGCCAGCAGCCCCGTCCCGGTTTCCGGCGAGCAGTACTTC
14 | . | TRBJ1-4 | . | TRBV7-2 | CASSPDGNNEKLFF | TGTGCCAGCAGCCCCGACGGGAATAATGAAAAACTGTTTTTT
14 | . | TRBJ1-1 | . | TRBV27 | CASSLRQVGTEAFF | TGTGCCAGCAGTCTGCGACAGGTAGGGACTGAAGCTTTCTTT
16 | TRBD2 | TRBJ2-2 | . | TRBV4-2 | CASSQLAGFNTGELFF | TGTGCCAGCAGCCAGCTAGCGGGATTTAACACCGGGGAGCTGTTTTTT
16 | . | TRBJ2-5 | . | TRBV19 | CASTKSLVSTRETQYF | TGTGCCAGTACTAAGAGCTTGGTGTCGACCCGAGAGACCCAGTACTTC
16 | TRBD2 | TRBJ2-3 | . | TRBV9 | CASSDGTSLFTDTQYF | TGTGCCAGCAGCGACGGGACTAGCCTTTTCACAGATACGCAGTATTTT
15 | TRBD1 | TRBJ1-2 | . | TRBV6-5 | CASRFNRGPAYGYTF | TGTGCCAGCAGATTTAACAGGGGCCCGGCTTATGGCTACACCTTC
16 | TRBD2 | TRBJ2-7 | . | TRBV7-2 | CASSLDRGLAVYEQYF | TGTGCCAGCAGCTTAGACCGAGGACTAGCGGTTTACGAGCAGTACTTC
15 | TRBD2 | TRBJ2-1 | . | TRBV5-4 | CASRVAGLAGREQFF | TGTGCCAGCAGGGTTGCGGGACTAGCGGGCCGGGAGCAGTTCTTC
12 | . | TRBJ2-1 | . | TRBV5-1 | CASSLLSHEQFF | TGCGCCAGCAGCTTGTTGAGCCATGAGCAGTTCTTC
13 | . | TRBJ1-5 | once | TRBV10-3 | CAISTEGNQPQHF | TGTGCCATCAGCACGGAGGGCAATCAGCCCCAGCATTTT
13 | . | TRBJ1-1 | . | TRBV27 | CASSFREDTEAFF | TGTGCCAGCAGTTTCAGGGAGGACACTGAAGCTTTCTTT
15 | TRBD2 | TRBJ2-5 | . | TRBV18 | CASSPPSGGQETQYF | TGTGCCAGCTCACCACCATCGGGGGGTCAAGAGACCCAGTACTTC
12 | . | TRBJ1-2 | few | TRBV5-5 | CASIAPNYGYTF | TGTGCCAGCATTGCCCCCAACTATGGCTACACCTTC
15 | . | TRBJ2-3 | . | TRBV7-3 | CASSISPRSTDTQYF | TGTGCCAGCAGCATAAGCCCCAGGAGCACAGATACGCAGTATTTT
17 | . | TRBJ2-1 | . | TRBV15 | CATSRGRRVEWGNEQFF | TGTGCCACCAGCAGGGGCCGAAGAGTAGAGTGGGGCAATGAGCAGTTCTTC
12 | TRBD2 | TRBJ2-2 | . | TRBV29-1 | CSSTSGTGELFF | TGCAGCTCGACTAGCGGGACTGGGGAGCTGTTTTTT
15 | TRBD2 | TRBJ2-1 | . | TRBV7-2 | CASSLGGRAVDEQFF | TGTGCCAGCAGCTTAGGCGGGAGGGCCGTGGATGAGCAGTTCTTC
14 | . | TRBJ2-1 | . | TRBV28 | CASSKIPPSNEQFF | TGTGCCAGCAGTAAAATACCCCCCTCAAATGAGCAGTTCTTC
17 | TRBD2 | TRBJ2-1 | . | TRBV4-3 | CASSPKIAGATYNEQFF | TGCGCCAGCAGCCCCAAAATAGCGGGAGCCACCTACAATGAGCAGTTCTTC
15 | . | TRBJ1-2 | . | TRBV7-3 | CASSLTGGLNYGYTF | TGTGCCAGCAGCTTAACCGGAGGACTTAACTATGGCTACACCTTC
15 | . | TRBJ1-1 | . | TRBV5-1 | CASESSGPSNTEAFF | TGCGCCAGCGAATCGTCCGGACCGTCGAACACTGAAGCTTTCTTT
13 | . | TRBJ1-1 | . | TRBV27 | CASSFRGRTEAFF | TGTGCCAGCAGTTTTCGGGGGCGAACTGAAGCTTTCTTT
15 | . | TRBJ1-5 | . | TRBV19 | CASSIVQLSQQPQHF | TGTGCCAGTAGTATTGTGCAGCTTAGCCAGCAGCCCCAGCATTTT
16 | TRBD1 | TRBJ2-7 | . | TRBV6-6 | CASSSPRDREIYEQYF | TGTGCCAGCAGTTCCCCGAGGGACAGGGAGATCTACGAGCAGTACTTC
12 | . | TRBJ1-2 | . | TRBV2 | CASATTHYGYTF | TGTGCCAGCGCCACGACCCACTATGGCTACACCTTC
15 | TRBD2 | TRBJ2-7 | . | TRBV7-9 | CASSSTSASSYEQYF | TGTGCCAGCAGCTCGACTAGCGCAAGCTCCTACGAGCAGTACTTC
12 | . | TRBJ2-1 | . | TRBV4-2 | CASSDVINEQFF | TGTGCCAGCAGCGATGTGATCAATGAGCAGTTCTTC
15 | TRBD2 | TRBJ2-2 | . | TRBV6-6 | CATVASGSFFGELFF | TGTGCCACCGTAGCTAGCGGGAGCTTTTTCGGGGAGCTGTTTTTT
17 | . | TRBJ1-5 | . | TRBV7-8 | CASSLGRLGLSNQPQHF | TGTGCCAGCAGCTTAGGGCGGCTGGGGCTCAGCAATCAGCCCCAGCATTTT
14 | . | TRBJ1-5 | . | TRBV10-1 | CASTKVVPNQPQHF | TGCGCCAGCACCAAAGTCGTCCCCAATCAGCCCCAGCATTTT
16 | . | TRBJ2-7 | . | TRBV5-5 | CASRPAEGRLELEQYF | TGTGCCAGCAGACCGGCGGAGGGGCGCCTTGAACTCGAGCAGTACTTC
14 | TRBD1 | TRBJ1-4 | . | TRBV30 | CAWRDRGGNEKLFF | TGTGCCTGGAGGGACAGGGGCGGTAATGAAAAACTGTTTTTT
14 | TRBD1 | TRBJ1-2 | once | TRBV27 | CASRTGGTDYGYTF | TGTGCCAGCAGAACAGGGGGCACCGACTATGGCTACACCTTC
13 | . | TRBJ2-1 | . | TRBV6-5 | CASSRLVYNEQFF | TGTGCCAGCAGCAGACTAGTATACAATGAGCAGTTCTTC
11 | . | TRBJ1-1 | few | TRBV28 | CASSLRREAFF | TGTGCCAGCAGTTTAAGGAGGGAAGCTTTCTTT
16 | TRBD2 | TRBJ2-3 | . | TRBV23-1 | CASSQGGGPPTDTQYF | TGCGCCAGCAGTCAGGGGGGAGGGCCCCCCACAGATACGCAGTATTTT
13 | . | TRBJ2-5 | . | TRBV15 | CATSRSPQETQYF | TGTGCCACCAGCAGATCCCCCCAAGAGACCCAGTACTTC
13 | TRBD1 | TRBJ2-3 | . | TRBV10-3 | CANSGQDTDTQYF | TGTGCCAACTCGGGACAGGACACAGATACGCAGTATTTT
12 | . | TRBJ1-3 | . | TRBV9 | CASRSTGNTIYF | TGTGCCAGCAGGTCGACAGGAAACACCATATATTTT
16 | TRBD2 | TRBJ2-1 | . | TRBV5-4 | CASSPVTSGSMGEQFF | TGTGCCAGCAGCCCGGTGACTAGCGGGAGCATGGGTGAGCAGTTCTTC